These T cell receptor beta chains were read from a single sample in a study of graft-versus-host responses after intestinal transplantation. For these receptors, no antigen is known. Libraries were prepared by immunoSEQ multiplex PCR; TCRdb keeps only in-frame clonotypes and omits some of them. In the table there are approximately 60,000 clones, over 90% of which are singletons. The sample here was unstimulated CD8+ T cells sorted from spleen or lymph node cells, taken before transplant. The source of these receptors is a human donor who was the organ donor for an intestinal transplant. The CDR3 runs from the conserved cysteine through the conserved F or W. D genes are given only for firm matches. The size field is filled for only some rows; it gives once, few, many or a size class.

D: TRBD2; V: TRBV6-1; J: TRBJ2-7; size: -; DNA: TGTGCCAGCAGTGATTTGGTAGGGGAGGGTGGCTCCTACGAGCAGTACTTC; CDR3: CASSDLVGEGGSYEQYF
D: -; V: TRBV28; J: TRBJ2-7; size: -; DNA: TGTGCCAGCAGTTTAGAGGAAGGGGGGGTGTACGAGCAGTACTTC; CDR3: CASSLEEGGVYEQYF
D: -; V: TRBV27; J: TRBJ2-7; size: -; DNA: TGTGCCAGCAGTCTCTATAGCTCCTACGAGCAGTACTTC; CDR3: CASSLYSSYEQYF
D: -; V: TRBV28; J: TRBJ2-5; size: -; DNA: TGTGCCAGCAGTATCAGGGAACGCCGAGAGACCCAGTACTTC; CDR3: CASSIRERRETQYF
D: -; V: TRBV19; J: TRBJ2-7; size: -; DNA: TGTGCCAGTAGAGGGCGCGGGGACTACGAGCAGTACTTC; CDR3: CASRGRGDYEQYF
D: TRBD2; V: TRBV29-1; J: TRBJ2-7; size: -; DNA: TGCAGCGTTGAAATAGGACTAGCGGTTGAGCAGTACTTC; CDR3: CSVEIGLAVEQYF
D: -; V: TRBV29-1; J: TRBJ2-6; size: -; DNA: TGCAGCGTTGAAGGATTCCTACCCTCTGGGGCCAACGTCCTGACTTTC; CDR3: CSVEGFLPSGANVLTF
D: -; V: TRBV9; J: TRBJ1-2; size: -; DNA: TGTGCCAGCAGCGTAGAGGGAGGGAATAGTCGCTACACCTTC; CDR3: CASSVEGGNSRYTF
D: -; V: TRBV29-1; J: TRBJ1-2; size: -; DNA: TGCAGCGTTGGGCACCCTAACTATGGCTACACCTTC; CDR3: CSVGHPNYGYTF
D: TRBD2; V: TRBV4-3; J: TRBJ2-2; size: few; DNA: TGCGCCAGCAGCCAAGATATGAGCGGGAGTATCTCCGGGGAGCTGTTTTTT; CDR3: CASSQDMSGSISGELFF
D: TRBD2; V: TRBV9; J: TRBJ2-1; size: -; DNA: TGTGCCAGCAGCCCCCCTAGCGGGGGGGGAGGTGAGCAGTTCTTC; CDR3: CASSPPSGGGGEQFF
D: -; V: TRBV11-2; J: TRBJ2-7; size: -; DNA: TGTGCCAGCAGCACGCGACTAGAGGACGAGCAGTACTTC; CDR3: CASSTRLEDEQYF
D: -; V: TRBV21-1; J: TRBJ2-1; size: -; DNA: TGTGCCAGCAGCAAACCGAGGACAGGGGTATACAATGAGCAGTTCTTC; CDR3: CASSKPRTGVYNEQFF
D: TRBD1; V: TRBV7-9; J: TRBJ1-4; size: -; DNA: TGTGCCAGCAGTTCAAACCAGGGGGAAACTAATGAAAAACTGTTTTTT; CDR3: CASSSNQGETNEKLFF